This TCR beta chain was captured in a study of blood T cell repertoires in COVID-19. Across the whole study: The samples span acute and convalescent COVID-19 from the United States, Italy and Spain.

The CDR3 has 13 residues. The assay was immunoSEQ multiplex PCR, and TCRdb's table has in-frame clones only and misses some. The sample yields about 57,000 clones, about 80% seen once. As regards this clone: At one of its ends the junction is not consistent with the germline gene, which may arise from a read error.

The clonotype originates from a human donor in a cohort sampled during active COVID-19. The chain employs TRBV12-3 or TRBV12-4 and TRBJ2-5; 8 bases are a match to TRBD2. What was sequenced was peripheral blood. The CDR3 spells CASSFGSGKPSHF. In DNA form, the CDR3 reads TGTGCCAGCAGTTTTGGTAGCGGGAAGCCCTCCCACTTC.